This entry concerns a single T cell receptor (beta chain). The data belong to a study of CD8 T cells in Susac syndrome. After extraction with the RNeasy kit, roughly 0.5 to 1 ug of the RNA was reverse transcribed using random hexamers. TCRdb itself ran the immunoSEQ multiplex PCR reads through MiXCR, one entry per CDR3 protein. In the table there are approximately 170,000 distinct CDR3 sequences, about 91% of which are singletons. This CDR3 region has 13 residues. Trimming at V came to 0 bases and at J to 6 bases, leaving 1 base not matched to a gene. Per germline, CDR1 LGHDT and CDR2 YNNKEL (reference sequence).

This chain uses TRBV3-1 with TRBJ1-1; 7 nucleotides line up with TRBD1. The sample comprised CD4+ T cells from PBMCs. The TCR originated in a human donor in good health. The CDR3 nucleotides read TGTGCCAGCAGCCAAGATAGGGGGCCTGAAGCTTTCTTT. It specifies CASSQDRGPEAFF.